These T cell receptor beta chains were read from a single sample in a study of T-cell memory formation after mild COVID-19. MiXCR was run by TCRdb on the 5' RACE reads, yielding one entry per CDR3 protein. The sample has about 450,000 distinct CDR3 sequences, roughly a quarter seen once. Sequencing was carried out using PBMCs or a T cell subset sorted from them (not recorded which). Receptors originate from an adult woman who had mild COVID-19 (a few samples of this study predate the infection). Cell type and time point are not known. Each CDR3 is given with its conserved first and last residue.

v_call	j_call	cdr3_aa
TRBV7-8	TRBJ1-2	CASSLDERPGAGYTF
TRBV2	TRBJ2-5	CASSHSWEQGVQYF
TRBV6-2/TRBV6-3	TRBJ2-1	CASSYSTEAGSGIEQFF
TRBV7-6	TRBJ2-1	CASSLTLMTSGGRAEQFF
TRBV20-1	TRBJ2-1	CSARDSMGLAGGPPSYNEQFF
TRBV6-5	TRBJ1-1	CASSYSRGRGGTEAFF
TRBV5-5	TRBJ2-5	CASSPVFLAANRETQYF
TRBV7-9	TRBJ2-5	CASSPKTRLQETQYF
TRBV24-1	TRBJ1-2	CAIHDSRYGYTF
TRBV12-3/TRBV12-4	TRBJ2-1	CASSSDRYNEQFF
TRBV10-3	TRBJ2-7	CAISFTSGGTEQYF
TRBV7-9	TRBJ2-2	CASSSDVAGEAGELFF
TRBV7-2	TRBJ1-2	CASNADAGTGGFRGYTF
TRBV29-1	TRBJ2-2	CSVDRGWTGELFF
TRBV5-1	TRBJ1-1	CASSPNLGGTEAFF
TRBV11-2	TRBJ2-7	CASSLVRSPYEQYF
TRBV12-3/TRBV12-4	TRBJ1-5	CASSPGDRANIKPQHF
TRBV18	TRBJ1-1	CASSPSPALTEAFF
TRBV5-1	TRBJ2-7	CASSPRGQGTYEQYF
TRBV12-3/TRBV12-4	TRBJ2-4	CASRLEISRSLAKNIQYF
TRBV20-1	TRBJ1-2	CSADQGQGIEGYTF
TRBV29-1	TRBJ2-7	CSVGTNYEQYF
TRBV7-2	TRBJ2-6	CASSSYLDSSGANVLTF
TRBV19	TRBJ1-6	CASSPRTGLMNSPLHF
TRBV20-1	TRBJ1-6	CSARPGTGGLYNSPLHF
TRBV5-1	TRBJ2-7	CASSPRLGGGDSDYEQYF
TRBV15	TRBJ2-5	CATSRDTGQTQYF
TRBV30	TRBJ2-5	CAWRRGGHQETQYF
TRBV3-1	TRBJ2-2	CASLIRRENTGELFF
TRBV4-2	TRBJ1-1	CASSFLQGEDTEAFF
TRBV7-7	TRBJ2-2	CASSVGSTGELFF
TRBV10-3	TRBJ1-1	CAIRKTGGSLNTEAFF
TRBV5-1	TRBJ2-1	CASTTHMTGSSYNEQFF
TRBV5-1	TRBJ1-1	CASSLGQMNTEAFF
TRBV7-2	TRBJ2-5	CASSSHPGAGETQYF
TRBV14	TRBJ1-2	CASSRSGTGHGGYTF
TRBV7-9	TRBJ2-5	CARTGQVEETQYF
TRBV6-1	TRBJ1-4	CASSAVQGRSNEKLFF
TRBV24-1	TRBJ1-2	CATSDTGVNYGYTF
TRBV12-3/TRBV12-4	TRBJ1-2	CASSLGFATLHPYGYTF
TRBV30	TRBJ1-2	CAWSPLRGADGYTF
TRBV4-3	TRBJ2-7	CASSQDQGGSYEQYF
TRBV5-5	TRBJ2-5	CASSLEGTGGFSQYF
TRBV7-9	TRBJ2-3	CASSLTSGRDTQYF